The rows below give T cell receptor beta chains drawn from one sample of a study of T cell repertoires in aging, cancer and after chemotherapy. TCRdb re-called the multiplex PCR reads through MiXCR, storing one row per CDR3 protein. The table shows several thousand distinct CDR3 sequences, with roughly 32% occurring only once. Sequencing was performed on blood. The receptors here all came from a human donor in good health. Both conserved end residues are part of each CDR3. The D gene is left open where the match is weak. Clone size appears in some rows only: once, few, many, or a class for an expanded clone.

j_gene	d_gene	len	v_gene	abundance	CDR3nt	CDR3aa
TRBJ2-2	-	14	TRBV12-3/TRBV12-4	few	TGTGCCAGCAGGGTGTTAGGGTTGACCGGGGAGCTGTTTTTT	CASRVLGLTGELFF
TRBJ2-3	TRBD2	16	TRBV19	-	TGTGCCAGTAGTATGATTGGCGGGAGGGCCAAAGATACGCAGTATTTT	CASSMIGGRAKDTQYF
TRBJ1-2	-	16	TRBV12-3/TRBV12-4	few	TGTGCCAGCAGTCCTCGAGAAGGCGGCGGGCTCTATGGCTACACCTTC	CASSPREGGGLYGYTF
TRBJ2-3	TRBD1	17	TRBV6-4	-	TGTGCCACCGTCCTCCTTCGACAGGGGAGGCGCACAGATACGCAGTATTTT	CATVLLRQGRRTDTQYF
TRBJ2-1	TRBD2	14	TRBV12-3/TRBV12-4	once	TGTGCCAGCAGTTTTCGACTAGCGGACAACGAGCAGTTCTTC	CASSFRLADNEQFF
TRBJ1-2	-	12	TRBV20-1	few	TGCAGTGCTACATTCCCGGGCCGGGGCTACACCTTC	CSATFPGRGYTF
TRBJ2-3	-	14	TRBV11-2	-	TGTGCCAGCAGCCCATTGAAGTTTGCAGATACGCAGTATTTT	CASSPLKFADTQYF
TRBJ1-2	TRBD1	16	TRBV20-1	medium-sized	TGCAGTGCCACCGGGCCCGGGACAGGGGTTAACTATGGCTACACCTTC	CSATGPGTGVNYGYTF
TRBJ1-3	-	15	TRBV6-5	few	TGTGCCAGCAGTCCCGACGGTCGGCTAGGAAACACCATATATTTT	CASSPDGRLGNTIYF
TRBJ2-7	-	12	TRBV30	medium-sized	TGTGCCTGGGACTTCAGCTCCTACGAGCAGTACTTC	CAWDFSSYEQYF
TRBJ2-1	-	15	TRBV5-1	few	TGCGCCAGCAGCTCAGTCGCTACAACCTACAATGAGCAGTTCTTC	CASSSVATTYNEQFF
TRBJ2-3	TRBD2	16	TRBV6-6	few	TGTGCCAGCAGTTACCGCCCAGCGGGAGTATCAGATACGCAGTATTTT	CASSYRPAGVSDTQYF
TRBJ2-7	TRBD1	13	TRBV20-1	few	TGCAGTGCCCGCAGGGACAGCAACTACGAGCAGTACTTC	CSARRDSNYEQYF
TRBJ2-3	TRBD2	17	TRBV20-1	-	TGCAGTGCTCCGACTAGCGGGAGGGCCAGGGTGGCAGATACGCAGTATTTT	CSAPTSGRARVADTQYF
TRBJ1-1	-	12	TRBV28	-	TGTGCCAGCAAGGGGGTGAACACTGAAGCTTTCTTT	CASKGVNTEAFF
TRBJ2-7	-	15	TRBV27	few	TGTGCCAGCAGTTTAGTCGGGATGGGAGGCTACGAGCAGTACTTC	CASSLVGMGGYEQYF
TRBJ2-2	TRBD1	16	TRBV7-6	few	TGTGCCAGCAGCCCCCGGACAGGGAAGGACACCGGGGAGCTGTTTTTT	CASSPRTGKDTGELFF
TRBJ2-7	TRBD1	16	TRBV7-6	-	TGTGCCAGCAGCTTAGGAGGGGGGACAGGTCTGCTCGAGCAGTACTTC	CASSLGGGTGLLEQYF
TRBJ2-6	TRBD1	17	TRBV9	-	TGTGCCAGCAGCGTCGCGGGACAGGTATCTGGGGCCAACGTCCTGACTTTC	CASSVAGQVSGANVLTF
TRBJ2-2	TRBD2	17	TRBV7-9	once	TGTGCCAGCAACCTCGTACGCGGGAGTTCGAACACCGGGGAGCTGTTTTTT	CASNLVRGSSNTGELFF
TRBJ2-1	TRBD2	13	TRBV29-1	medium-sized	TGCAGCGCTCGGACTAGCGGGAGTAGTGAGCAGTTCTTC	CSARTSGSSEQFF
TRBJ2-1	TRBD2	15	TRBV19	-	TGTGCCAGTAGTAGTCTAGCGGGGGCGTACAATGAGCAGTTCTTC	CASSSLAGAYNEQFF
TRBJ2-7	-	15	TRBV6-1	few	TGTGCCAGCAGTGAAGAAGGGCGGATATCCTACGAGCAGTACTTC	CASSEEGRISYEQYF
TRBJ1-5	TRBD1	16	TRBV20-1	few	TGCAGTGCACCCGGACAGGGCCGGGGGGGGAATCAGCCCCAGCATTTT	CSAPGQGRGGNQPQHF
TRBJ1-1	TRBD1	13	TRBV30	-	TGTGCCTGGGACCGGGACAGGAACACTGAAGCTTTCTTT	CAWDRDRNTEAFF
TRBJ2-7	TRBD2	19	TRBV6-5	-	TGTGCCAGCAGCCGAACGGGGAGTAGCGGGAGAAGTTCTATCTACGAGCAGTACTTC	CASSRTGSSGRSSIYEQYF
TRBJ1-5	-	13	TRBV27	-	TGTGCCAGCAGAGGGACGGCGAATCAGCCCCAGCATTTT	CASRGTANQPQHF
TRBJ2-1	TRBD1	19	TRBV7-2	-	TGTGCCAGCAGCCGTACAGGGGCCAGGGCGGGTCCTTTTATCAATGAGCAGTTCTTC	CASSRTGARAGPFINEQFF
TRBJ2-7	-	13	TRBV19	medium-sized	TGTGCCAGTATAGGGACTGCGAACTACGAGCAGTACTTC	CASIGTANYEQYF
TRBJ1-2	TRBD1	13	TRBV20-1	-	TGCAGTGCTAGATCTAGGGGGCGCCATGGCTACACCTTC	CSARSRGRHGYTF
TRBJ2-7	TRBD1	14	TRBV19	few	TGTGCCAGTAGTATCCAGGACAGGGGCTACGAGCAGTACTTC	CASSIQDRGYEQYF
TRBJ2-1	-	14	TRBV10-3	-	TGTGCCATCAGTGAGCGAGGGGTAGAGAGGGGTCAGTTCTTC	CAISERGVERGQFF
TRBJ1-2	-	12	TRBV28	-	TGTGCCAGCTCCCTAAGGCTCTATGGCTACACCTTC	CASSLRLYGYTF
TRBJ1-5	-	13	TRBV20-1	few	TGCAGCGTCGACCGGGACCTCAATCAGCCCCAGCATTTT	CSVDRDLNQPQHF
TRBJ1-2	-	17	TRBV27	-	TGTGCCAGCAGTTTATCGGGAGGACGAGTTTCAGGACATGGCTACACCTTC	CASSLSGGRVSGHGYTF
TRBJ2-5	-	13	TRBV27	few	TGTGCCAGCAGTTTAGGTGAGGGGGAGACCCAGTACTTC	CASSLGEGETQYF
TRBJ2-1	TRBD2	16	TRBV20-1	few	TGCAGTGCTAGAGATCAGGTAGCGGGAGGGGGCAATGAGCAGTTCTTC	CSARDQVAGGGNEQFF
TRBJ2-1	-	10	TRBV20-1	-	TGCAGTGCTTTAAACAATGAGCAGTTCTTC	CSALNNEQFF
TRBJ2-2	-	14	TRBV27	few	TGTGCCAGCAGCCCGACCCCTAACACCGGGGAGCTGTTTTTT	CASSPTPNTGELFF
TRBJ2-6	-	17	TRBV11-1	-	TGTGCCAGCAAGGCAGGGGCGCTTTACTCTGGGGCCAACGTCCTGACTTTC	CASKAGALYSGANVLTF
TRBJ2-7	-	11	TRBV20-1	-	TGCAGTTCTAGCGTCTCCTACGAGCAGTACTTC	CSSSVSYEQYF
TRBJ2-5	TRBD1	15	TRBV4-2	once	TGTGCCAGCCGGCGGAGTGAGGGGGCCCAAGAGACCCAGTACTTC	CASRRSEGAQETQYF
TRBJ2-5	-	13	TRBV7-9	-	TGTGCCAGTAGTATAGTGCCGGTCGGGACCCAGTACTTC	CASSIVPVGTQYF
TRBJ2-1	TRBD1	14	TRBV19	few	TGTGCCAGTACCATGGGGGACAGGGATAATGAGCAGTTCTTC	CASTMGDRDNEQFF
TRBJ2-1	TRBD2	11	TRBV30	medium-sized	TGTGCCTGGAGTTGGGAGGGTGAGCAGTTCTTC	CAWSWEGEQFF
TRBJ2-3	-	15	TRBV5-6	-	TGTGCCAGCAGCTTGTCAGGCCCCGCCACAGATACGCAGTATTTT	CASSLSGPATDTQYF
TRBJ2-2	TRBD1	14	TRBV6-5	-	TGTGCCAGCTGGCCACAGGGGAGAACCGGGGAGCTGTTTTTT	CASWPQGRTGELFF
TRBJ1-1	-	13	TRBV7-9	-	TGTGCCAGCAGCTTAGCCCAGGGGACCGAAGCTTTCTTT	CASSLAQGTEAFF
TRBJ2-7	-	13	TRBV6-2/TRBV6-3	once	TGTGCCAGCTTTAAGATCTCCACCTACGAGCAGTACTTC	CASFKISTYEQYF
TRBJ2-3	TRBD2	17	TRBV19	few	TGTGCCAGTAGTATAGGATGGACTAGCGGGAGTTGGGATACGCAGTATTTT	CASSIGWTSGSWDTQYF
TRBJ2-1	-	13	TRBV7-2	-	TGTGCCAGCAGCTCCACCCCCACGGGAGAGCAGTTCTTC	CASSSTPTGEQFF
TRBJ2-7	TRBD1	15	TRBV6-1	-	TGTGCCAGCAGTGAAGGGACAGGGGGCTCCTACGAGCAGTACTTC	CASSEGTGGSYEQYF
TRBJ1-3	-	15	TRBV18	-	TGTGCCAGCTCACCACCGTCCAGGGCTGGAAACACCATATATTTT	CASSPPSRAGNTIYF
TRBJ1-3	TRBD1	15	TRBV7-2	few	TGTGCCAGCAGCCTGCGGGACAGGATAGTAGACACCATATATTTT	CASSLRDRIVDTIYF
TRBJ2-5	-	15	TRBV30	few	TGTGCCTGGGACAACAGGCCTCAGTACCAAGAGACCCAGTACTTC	CAWDNRPQYQETQYF
TRBJ2-3	TRBD2	14	TRBV6-4	few	TGTGCCAGCAGTGACGGACTAGCGGGAGATACGCAGTATTTT	CASSDGLAGDTQYF
TRBJ1-2	TRBD1	16	TRBV6-5	-	TGTGCCAGCCTTGGGGAGCCGACAGGGGCCAACTATGGCTACACCTTC	CASLGEPTGANYGYTF
TRBJ2-1	-	16	TRBV7-4	-	TGTGCCAGCAGCCATATCTTAGAGGGCTCCTACAATGAGCAGTTCTTC	CASSHILEGSYNEQFF